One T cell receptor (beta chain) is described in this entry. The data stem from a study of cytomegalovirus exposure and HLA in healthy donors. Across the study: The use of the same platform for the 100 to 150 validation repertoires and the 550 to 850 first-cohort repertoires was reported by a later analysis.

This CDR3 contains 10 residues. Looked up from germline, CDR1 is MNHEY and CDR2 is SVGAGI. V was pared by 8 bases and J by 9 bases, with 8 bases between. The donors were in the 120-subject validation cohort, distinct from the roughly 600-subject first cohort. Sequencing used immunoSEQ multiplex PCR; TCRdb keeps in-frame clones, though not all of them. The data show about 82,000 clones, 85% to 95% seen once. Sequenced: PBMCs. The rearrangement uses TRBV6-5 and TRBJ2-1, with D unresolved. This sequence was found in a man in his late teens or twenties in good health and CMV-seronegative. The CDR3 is CASGNGEQFF. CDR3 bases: TGTGCCAGCGGTAACGGTGAGCAGTTCTTC.